Presented here are 8 T cell receptor beta chains from one specimen sequenced in a study of shared clonotypes between healthy human individuals. Naive CD8 cells were CD45RO-negative, positively selected for CCR7, excluding terminally differentiated effector memory CD45RA+ cells. Profiled with immunoSEQ multiplex PCR; TCRdb holds only in-frame clones, not every one. This table has about 2 million clones, roughly 95% appearing once. The specimen sequenced was naive CD8+ T cells sorted from blood. The receptors stem from a man between 18 and 29 years old in good health.

This chain joins TRBV2 and TRBJ1-4; no clear D gene. The CDR3 is 11 residues long. Trimming took off 8 bases at V and 5 bases at J, with 6 bases between the two ends. Germline CDR1 SNHLY, CDR2 FYNNEI. In DNA, the CDR3 is TGTGCCAGCGAAGTGAATGAAAAACTGTTTTTT. This codes for CASEVNEKLFF.

This chain uses TRBV30 with TRBJ2-3, with TRBD2 matching 8 bases. V was pared by 0 bases and J by 2 bases, with 7 bases of the junction left unmatched. Germline V gene lookup returns CDR1 GTSNPN and CDR2 SVGIG (reference sequence). This CDR3 region has 16 residues. This CDR3 is CAWSVPSGPLTDTQYF. The CDR3 region has the DNA TGTGCCTGGAGTGTTCCTAGCGGGCCTCTCACAGATACGCAGTATTTT.

The chain couples TRBV2 to TRBJ1-2; the match to TRBD1 covers 8 bases. V lost 2 bases and J lost 8; bases outside the gene matches: 7. This CDR3 spans 14 amino acids. In germline, CDR1 is SNHLY, CDR2 FYNNEI. The CDR3 DNA is TGTGCCAGCAGTGAATGGACAGGGACGTCGGGCTACACCTTC. It encodes CASSEWTGTSGYTF.

With respect to this clone: At the DNA level, this CDR3 is encoded by other sequences in the same sample as well. This chain uses TRBV27 with TRBJ2-7; D is unclear. Germline V gives CDR1 MNHEY, CDR2 SMNVEV (reference sequence). The V end was cut by 2 bases, the J end by 0 bases, with 11 bases between. The CDR3 has 15 residues. CDR3 coding DNA: TGTGCCAGCAGTTTAGGCCCAGGAAGCTCCTACGAGCAGTACTTC. Residues: CASSLGPGSSYEQYF.

Comment on this clone: Other DNA sequences in the sample encode the same CDR3. The chain is built from TRBV28 and TRBJ1-1, with D unclear. The CDR3 consists of 12 residues. Germline V lookup: CDR1 MDHEN, CDR2 SYDVKM. V lost 3 bases and J lost 0, with 2 bases in between. The CDR3 spells CASSFMNTEAFF. In DNA, the CDR3 is TGTGCCAGCAGTTTCATGAACACTGAAGCTTTCTTT.

Turning to this clone: Other DNA sequences within the sample encode an identical CDR3. The chain recombines TRBV9 with TRBJ2-1, with 7 nucleotides matching TRBD2. CDR1 is SGDLS, CDR2 YYNGEE, per germline. This CDR3 is built from 15 residues. The V segment lost 0 bases and the J segment 3 bases; nucleotides outside the gene matches: 3. The CDR3 loop reads CASSVAGLDYNEQFF. The CDR3 DNA sequence: TGTGCCAGCAGCGTAGCCGGACTAGACTACAATGAGCAGTTCTTC. Full variable domain (rest looked up from reference TRBV9 and TRBJ2-1): DSGVTQTPKHLITATGQRVTLRCSPRSGDLSVYWYQQSLDQGLQFLIQYYNGEERAKGNILERFSAQQFPDLHSELNLSSLELGDSALYFCASSVAGLDYNEQFFGPGTRLTVL.

The V and J genes are TRBV6-5 and TRBJ2-1, with D tentatively TRBD2 (7 bases). This CDR3 region has 15 residues. V was cut by 0 bases and J by 8 bases, with 14 bases left in between. Looked up from germline, CDR1 is MNHEY and CDR2 is SVGAGI. This CDR3 reads CASSYSITGGDEQFF. The CDR3 DNA follows: TGTGCCAGCAGTTACTCGATCACGGGGGGCGATGAGCAGTTCTTC.

On this clone itself: Distinct nucleotide sequences in the sample also encode this CDR3. The chain carries TRBV9 and TRBJ1-5; TRBD1 might be the D (5 bases). Trimming left V 2 bases short and J 6 bases short, with 12 bases between. The CDR3 spans 14 residues. In germline, CDR1 is SGDLS, CDR2 YYNGEE. The CDR3 loop is CASSVGAGGQPQHF. The CDR3 DNA reads TGTGCCAGCAGCGTCGGGGCCGGGGGTCAGCCCCAGCATTTT. Drawing the rest from reference TRBV9 and TRBJ1-5, the complete variable domain is DSGVTQTPKHLITATGQRVTLRCSPRSGDLSVYWYQQSLDQGLQFLIQYYNGEERAKGNILERFSAQQFPDLHSELNLSSLELGDSALYFCASSVGAGGQPQHFGDGTRLSIL.